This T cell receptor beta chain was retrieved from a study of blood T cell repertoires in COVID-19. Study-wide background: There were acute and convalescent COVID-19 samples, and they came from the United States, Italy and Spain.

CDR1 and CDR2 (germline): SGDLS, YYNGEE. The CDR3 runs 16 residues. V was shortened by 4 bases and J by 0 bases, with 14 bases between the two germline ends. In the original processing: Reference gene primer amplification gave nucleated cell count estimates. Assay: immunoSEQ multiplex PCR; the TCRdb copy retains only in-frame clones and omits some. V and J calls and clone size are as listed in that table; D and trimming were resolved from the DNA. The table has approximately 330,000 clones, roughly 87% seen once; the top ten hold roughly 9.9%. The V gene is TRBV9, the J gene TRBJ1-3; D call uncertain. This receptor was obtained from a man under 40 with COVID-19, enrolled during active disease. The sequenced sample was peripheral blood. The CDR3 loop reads CASSSGLGPSGNTIYF. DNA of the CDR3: TGTGCCAGCAGCTCCGGGTTAGGCCCCTCTGGAAACACCATATATTTT.